This is a list of T cell receptor beta chains from one sample in a study of CD8 T cells in Susac syndrome. TCRdb fed the immunoSEQ multiplex PCR reads into MiXCR, producing one record per CDR3 protein. In the table there are 200,000 to 250,000 distinct CDR3 sequences, about 95% of which are singletons. Material: CD4+ T cells from PBMCs. The source of these receptors is a human donor with multiple sclerosis. The CDR3 runs from the conserved cysteine through the conserved F or W. D genes are given only for firm matches. Size is stated for part of the rows, as once, few or many counts, or as a class when the clone is expanded.

J: TRBJ1-2; D: TRBD1; V: TRBV19; size: NA; DNA: TGTGCCAGTAAGACAGGGTCCTATGGCTACACCTTC; CDR3: CASKTGSYGYTF
J: TRBJ2-1; D: NA; V: TRBV11-2; size: NA; DNA: TGTGCCAGCAGCTTAGTCATGGGGCTGCATGAGCAGTTCTTC; CDR3: CASSLVMGLHEQFF
J: TRBJ2-5; D: NA; V: TRBV20-1; size: NA; DNA: TGCAGTGCTAGAGAGGGAGGGGGCAGGGGGACCCAGTACTTC; CDR3: CSAREGGGRGTQYF
J: TRBJ2-1; D: TRBD2; V: TRBV20-1; size: NA; DNA: TGCAGTGCTAGCCTAGCGGGCAATGAGCAGTTCTTC; CDR3: CSASLAGNEQFF
J: TRBJ2-1; D: TRBD1; V: TRBV18; size: NA; DNA: TGTGCCAGCTCACCGACAGGGGTCCATGAGCAGTTCTTC; CDR3: CASSPTGVHEQFF
J: TRBJ2-5; D: TRBD2; V: TRBV7-8; size: NA; DNA: TGTGCCAGCAGCCCCAAAAGACTAGCGGGACAAGAGACCCAGTACTTC; CDR3: CASSPKRLAGQETQYF
J: TRBJ1-3; D: NA; V: TRBV29-1; size: NA; DNA: TGCAGCGGGACGAAATCCCCCGGAAACACCATATATTTT; CDR3: CSGTKSPGNTIYF
J: TRBJ1-2; D: NA; V: TRBV20-1; size: NA; DNA: TGCAGTGTCCCAATCAGGGAAAGCCCGCCTTATGGCTACACCTTC; CDR3: CSVPIRESPPYGYTF
J: TRBJ1-4; D: NA; V: TRBV7-2; size: NA; DNA: TGTGCCAGCAAGTTTGGAGGCACTAATGAAAAACTGTTTTTT; CDR3: CASKFGGTNEKLFF
J: TRBJ2-7; D: NA; V: TRBV5-4; size: NA; DNA: TGTGCCAGCAGATCACCGGGACCTACCTACGAGCAGTACTTC; CDR3: CASRSPGPTYEQYF
J: TRBJ1-1; D: NA; V: TRBV30; size: NA; DNA: TGTGCCTGGAGTAAAGGGGTGGGCACTGAAGCTTTCTTT; CDR3: CAWSKGVGTEAFF
J: TRBJ2-2; D: NA; V: TRBV29-1; size: NA; DNA: TGCAGCGTTGTGGGAGAAGGGCCCGCCGGGGAGCTGTTTTTT; CDR3: CSVVGEGPAGELFF
J: TRBJ1-1; D: NA; V: TRBV18; size: NA; DNA: TGTGCCAGCTCACCATGGGAGAACACTGAAGCTTTCTTT; CDR3: CASSPWENTEAFF
J: TRBJ1-2; D: NA; V: TRBV15; size: NA; DNA: TGTGCCACCAGCAGAGATAAATGGGCGGGCTACACCTTC; CDR3: CATSRDKWAGYTF
J: TRBJ1-5; D: NA; V: TRBV3-1; size: NA; DNA: TGTGCCAGCAGCCAAGTGGGCGGGAATCAGCCCCAGCATTTT; CDR3: CASSQVGGNQPQHF
J: TRBJ1-2; D: NA; V: TRBV29-1; size: NA; DNA: TGCAGCGTCAACCGGGACCGGAGCTATGGCTACACCTTC; CDR3: CSVNRDRSYGYTF
J: TRBJ2-5; D: TRBD1; V: TRBV29-1; size: NA; DNA: TGCAGCGCGGACAGGGCCGGGGAGACCCAGTACTTC; CDR3: CSADRAGETQYF
J: TRBJ1-4; D: NA; V: TRBV7-8; size: NA; DNA: TGTGCCAGCAGCATTACAGGGAAAACTAATGAAAAACTGTTTTTT; CDR3: CASSITGKTNEKLFF
J: TRBJ2-3; D: TRBD2; V: TRBV20-1; size: NA; DNA: TGCAGTGCTAAGGTGGGGGGGAACACAGATACGCAGTATTTT; CDR3: CSAKVGGNTDTQYF
J: TRBJ2-2; D: NA; V: TRBV15; size: NA; DNA: TGTGCCACCAGCAGAGATCCAACTTGGGCGGTCGCGAACACCGGGGAGCTGTTTTTT; CDR3: CATSRDPTWAVANTGELFF
J: TRBJ2-2; D: NA; V: TRBV30; size: NA; DNA: TGTGCCTGGGGGCTTGGGTCCGGGGAGCTGTTTTTT; CDR3: CAWGLGSGELFF
J: TRBJ1-5; D: TRBD1; V: TRBV30; size: NA; DNA: TGTGCCTGGTCCGGGGGCACAGGGGTAAGCAATCAGCCCCAGCATTTT; CDR3: CAWSGGTGVSNQPQHF
J: TRBJ2-5; D: NA; V: TRBV3-1; size: NA; DNA: TGTGCCAGCAGCTCACGAGGGGGACGGGAAGAGACCCAGTACTTC; CDR3: CASSSRGGREETQYF
J: TRBJ2-1; D: NA; V: TRBV7-8; size: NA; DNA: TGTGCCAGCAGCCCGGAGCGAAGCGGGCAGTTCTTC; CDR3: CASSPERSGQFF
J: TRBJ1-1; D: NA; V: TRBV7-9; size: NA; DNA: TGTGCCAGCAGCGGCAGGGTAATGAACACTGAAGCTTTCTTT; CDR3: CASSGRVMNTEAFF
J: TRBJ2-5; D: NA; V: TRBV25-1; size: NA; DNA: TGTGCCAGCAGTGAATTGGCCCATGGGGTCCAAGAGACCCAGTACTTC; CDR3: CASSELAHGVQETQYF
J: TRBJ1-2; D: NA; V: TRBV19; size: NA; DNA: TGTGCCAGTAGTATACGGACGGGAGACGTTTATGGCTACACCTTC; CDR3: CASSIRTGDVYGYTF
J: TRBJ1-1; D: NA; V: TRBV10-3; size: NA; DNA: TGTGCCATCAGAGGTCCAGGACAGAACACTGAAGCTTTCTTT; CDR3: CAIRGPGQNTEAFF
J: TRBJ2-7; D: NA; V: TRBV20-1; size: NA; DNA: TGCAGTGCTAGAGTTCCCAACAGGGAGCAGCACTTC; CDR3: CSARVPNREQHF
J: TRBJ1-1; D: TRBD1; V: TRBV14; size: NA; DNA: TGTGCCAGCAGCCTCCGACAGGGGCTGGTGAACACTGAAGCTTTCTTT; CDR3: CASSLRQGLVNTEAFF
J: TRBJ1-2; D: NA; V: TRBV28; size: once; DNA: TGTGCGACGGGGGGCAGGACTGAGTCCCATGGCTACACCTTC; CDR3: CATGGRTESHGYTF
J: TRBJ2-1; D: NA; V: TRBV7-9; size: NA; DNA: TGTGCCAGCAGCTTAGATCGAGCGGCAGGCCGTGGCAATGAGCAGTTCTTC; CDR3: CASSLDRAAGRGNEQFF
J: TRBJ1-2; D: NA; V: TRBV3-1; size: NA; DNA: TGTGCCAGCAGTCCTACCTACAGGGAGTCTCATGGCTACACCTTC; CDR3: CASSPTYRESHGYTF
J: TRBJ2-6; D: TRBD2; V: TRBV19; size: NA; DNA: TGTGCCAGCCTGGACCCGGGGGGTAACTCTGGGGCCAACGTCCTGACTTTC; CDR3: CASLDPGGNSGANVLTF
J: TRBJ1-1; D: NA; V: TRBV20-1; size: NA; DNA: TGCAGTGCTAAGACAGGTCGGAACACTGAAGCTTTCTTT; CDR3: CSAKTGRNTEAFF
J: TRBJ1-1; D: TRBD1; V: TRBV7-6; size: NA; DNA: TGTGCCAGCAGCCAGGACAGGGGGAAGATGAACACTGAAGCTTTCTTT; CDR3: CASSQDRGKMNTEAFF
J: TRBJ2-5; D: NA; V: TRBV3-1; size: NA; DNA: TGTGCCACCACAGCAAGGGGATCCCAAGAGACCCAGTACTTC; CDR3: CATTARGSQETQYF
J: TRBJ1-1; D: NA; V: TRBV20-1; size: NA; DNA: TGCAGTGCTAGGAACTACAGTTACACTGAAGCTTTCTTT; CDR3: CSARNYSYTEAFF
J: TRBJ1-1; D: NA; V: TRBV12-3/TRBV12-4; size: NA; DNA: TGTGCCAGCAGTTCCCGGGCGGGCACTGAAGCTTTCTTT; CDR3: CASSSRAGTEAFF
J: TRBJ1-1; D: NA; V: TRBV5-1; size: NA; DNA: TGCGCCAGCAGCTTACTGGGACAACAAAACACTGAAGCTTTCTTT; CDR3: CASSLLGQQNTEAFF
J: TRBJ2-1; D: TRBD2; V: TRBV20-1; size: NA; DNA: TGCAGTGCTCGGGGAGGGACTAGCGGCTACAATGAGCAGTTCTTC; CDR3: CSARGGTSGYNEQFF
J: TRBJ1-1; D: TRBD1; V: TRBV29-1; size: NA; DNA: TGCAGCGGTGGGACAGGGACATATGACACTGAAGCTTTCTTT; CDR3: CSGGTGTYDTEAFF
J: TRBJ1-3; D: TRBD1; V: TRBV9; size: NA; DNA: TGTGCCAGCAGCTTCACCCCGGGACAGGTGGGAAACACCATATATTTT; CDR3: CASSFTPGQVGNTIYF
J: TRBJ2-3; D: NA; V: TRBV6-6; size: NA; DNA: TGTGCCAGCAGTTCCCGACAGATCTTCCTCGCAGATACGCAGTATTTT; CDR3: CASSSRQIFLADTQYF
J: TRBJ2-7; D: NA; V: TRBV27; size: NA; DNA: TGTGCCAGCAGTTCCGACAGGGACTACTCCTACGAGCAGTACTTC; CDR3: CASSSDRDYSYEQYF
J: TRBJ2-7; D: TRBD2; V: TRBV2; size: NA; DNA: TGTGCCAGCAGCGGGACTAGCGGGAGAGACTACGAGCAGTACTTC; CDR3: CASSGTSGRDYEQYF
J: TRBJ2-3; D: TRBD1; V: TRBV28; size: NA; DNA: TGTGCCAGCAGTTCATCCGGGACAGAGAGCACAGATACGCAGTATTTT; CDR3: CASSSSGTESTDTQYF
J: TRBJ2-5; D: NA; V: TRBV11-2; size: NA; DNA: TGTGCCAGCAGCTTAGACGGGAGTCGTGGAGAGACCCAGTACTTC; CDR3: CASSLDGSRGETQYF
J: TRBJ2-3; D: NA; V: TRBV29-1; size: once; DNA: TGCAGCGTTGCCAACACAGATACGCAGTATTTT; CDR3: CSVANTDTQYF
J: TRBJ1-1; D: NA; V: TRBV20-1; size: NA; DNA: TGCAGTGCCAGGCGGGGGTTGGGCACTGAAGCTTTCTTT; CDR3: CSARRGLGTEAFF
J: TRBJ1-1; D: NA; V: TRBV14; size: few; DNA: TGTGCCAGCAGCCAAGTTGTGGGGAAGGCTTTCTTT; CDR3: CASSQVVGKAFF
J: TRBJ2-1; D: TRBD2; V: TRBV30; size: NA; DNA: TGTGCCTGGAAGTCCGGGACTAGCGGGTCCTCCTACAATGAGCAGTTCTTC; CDR3: CAWKSGTSGSSYNEQFF
J: TRBJ1-2; D: TRBD1; V: TRBV28; size: NA; DNA: TGTGCCAGCAGCCGGGACAGAAAAGGGGGCTACACCTTC; CDR3: CASSRDRKGGYTF